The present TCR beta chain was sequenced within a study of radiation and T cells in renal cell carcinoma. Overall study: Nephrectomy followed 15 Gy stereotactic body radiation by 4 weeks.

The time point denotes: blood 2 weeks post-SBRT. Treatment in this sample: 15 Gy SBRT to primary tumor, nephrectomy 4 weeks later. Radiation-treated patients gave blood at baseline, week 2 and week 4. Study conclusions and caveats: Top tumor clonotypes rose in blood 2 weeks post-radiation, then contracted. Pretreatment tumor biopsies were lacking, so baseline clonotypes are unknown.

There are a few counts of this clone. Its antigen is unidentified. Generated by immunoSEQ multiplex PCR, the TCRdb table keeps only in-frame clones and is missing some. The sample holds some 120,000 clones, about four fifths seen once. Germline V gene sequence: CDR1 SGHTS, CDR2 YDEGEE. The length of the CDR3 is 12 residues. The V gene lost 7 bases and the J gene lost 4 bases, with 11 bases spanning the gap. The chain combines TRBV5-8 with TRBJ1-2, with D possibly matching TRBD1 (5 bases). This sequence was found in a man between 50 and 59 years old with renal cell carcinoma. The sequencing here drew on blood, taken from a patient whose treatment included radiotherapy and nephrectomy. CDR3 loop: CASGMRGYGYTF. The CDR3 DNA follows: TGTGCCAGCGGCATGAGGGGCTATGGCTACACCTTC.